Listed below are T cell receptor beta chains from one sample, sequenced in a study of post-analysis software for immune sequencing data. TCRdb re-called the PCR reads with MiXCR, one entry per CDR3 protein. The table has roughly 670,000 distinct CDR3 sequences, around 60% seen once. Sample: blood. These receptors were obtained from a girl aged 2 to 10 with multiple sclerosis. Each CDR3 is given with its conserved first and last residue. Each record gives: J gene, V gene, CDR3 length, CDR3 protein.

TRBJ1-5,TRBV27,16,CASRPFQEGRRQPQHF
TRBJ2-6,TRBV6-1,19,CASSLRGGQTLSGANVLTF
TRBJ2-1,TRBV5-1,14,CASTTQTGGNEQFF
TRBJ2-1,TRBV5-1,14,CASSFGDSHNEQFF
TRBJ1-1,TRBV12-3/TRBV12-4,11,CASRLGTEAFF
TRBJ2-2,TRBV5-1,17,CASSLRTSSANTGELFF
TRBJ2-7,TRBV2,13,CASKQGARDEQYF
TRBJ2-3,TRBV6-2/TRBV6-3,14,CASSYVTSLDTQYF
TRBJ2-3,TRBV10-3,18,CAISAPPGLAGGADTQYF
TRBJ1-2,TRBV3-1,16,CASSQDDPGIMSGYTF
TRBJ1-2,TRBV7-9,14,CASSLSRGAGGYTF
TRBJ2-2,TRBV12-3/TRBV12-4,12,CASSPLGGELFF
TRBJ1-2,TRBV2,13,CASRPGVLGGYTF